The clone carrying this T cell receptor beta chain was seen just once. Its target is not known. The CDR3 is 15 amino acids. Trimming pared 0 bases from V and 5 bases from J, leaving 11 bases between. Germline V gene data show CDR1 as GTSNPN and CDR2 as SVGIG (reference sequence). The data originate from a study of T-cell reconstitution after alpha-beta-depleted transplantation in children. Whole-study findings and limits: Surviving recipient T cells and thymic progenitors produced the high day-60 TCRbeta diversity seen in some patients. From newly produced T cells came most of the T-cell counts and diversity one year after transplant.

Library preparation (for TCRbeta) was performed with unique molecular identifiers. Via MiXCR, TCRdb re-called the PCR reads, giving one row per CDR3 protein. Of roughly 400,000 distinct CDR3 sequences listed, about 40% were seen once; the top ten hold 27%. Specimen: PBMCs, collected before TCRalphabeta/CD19-depleted stem cell transplant. J is TRBJ1-6 and V is TRBV30; perhaps TRBD1 as D (5 bases). The sequence was obtained from a girl between 2 and 10 years old with aplastic anemia, due to receive a stem cell transplant. As DNA, the CDR3 is TGTGCCTGGAGTGTCGGGGCTCGGGATAATTCACCCCTCCACTTT. Its translation is CAWSVGARDNSPLHF.